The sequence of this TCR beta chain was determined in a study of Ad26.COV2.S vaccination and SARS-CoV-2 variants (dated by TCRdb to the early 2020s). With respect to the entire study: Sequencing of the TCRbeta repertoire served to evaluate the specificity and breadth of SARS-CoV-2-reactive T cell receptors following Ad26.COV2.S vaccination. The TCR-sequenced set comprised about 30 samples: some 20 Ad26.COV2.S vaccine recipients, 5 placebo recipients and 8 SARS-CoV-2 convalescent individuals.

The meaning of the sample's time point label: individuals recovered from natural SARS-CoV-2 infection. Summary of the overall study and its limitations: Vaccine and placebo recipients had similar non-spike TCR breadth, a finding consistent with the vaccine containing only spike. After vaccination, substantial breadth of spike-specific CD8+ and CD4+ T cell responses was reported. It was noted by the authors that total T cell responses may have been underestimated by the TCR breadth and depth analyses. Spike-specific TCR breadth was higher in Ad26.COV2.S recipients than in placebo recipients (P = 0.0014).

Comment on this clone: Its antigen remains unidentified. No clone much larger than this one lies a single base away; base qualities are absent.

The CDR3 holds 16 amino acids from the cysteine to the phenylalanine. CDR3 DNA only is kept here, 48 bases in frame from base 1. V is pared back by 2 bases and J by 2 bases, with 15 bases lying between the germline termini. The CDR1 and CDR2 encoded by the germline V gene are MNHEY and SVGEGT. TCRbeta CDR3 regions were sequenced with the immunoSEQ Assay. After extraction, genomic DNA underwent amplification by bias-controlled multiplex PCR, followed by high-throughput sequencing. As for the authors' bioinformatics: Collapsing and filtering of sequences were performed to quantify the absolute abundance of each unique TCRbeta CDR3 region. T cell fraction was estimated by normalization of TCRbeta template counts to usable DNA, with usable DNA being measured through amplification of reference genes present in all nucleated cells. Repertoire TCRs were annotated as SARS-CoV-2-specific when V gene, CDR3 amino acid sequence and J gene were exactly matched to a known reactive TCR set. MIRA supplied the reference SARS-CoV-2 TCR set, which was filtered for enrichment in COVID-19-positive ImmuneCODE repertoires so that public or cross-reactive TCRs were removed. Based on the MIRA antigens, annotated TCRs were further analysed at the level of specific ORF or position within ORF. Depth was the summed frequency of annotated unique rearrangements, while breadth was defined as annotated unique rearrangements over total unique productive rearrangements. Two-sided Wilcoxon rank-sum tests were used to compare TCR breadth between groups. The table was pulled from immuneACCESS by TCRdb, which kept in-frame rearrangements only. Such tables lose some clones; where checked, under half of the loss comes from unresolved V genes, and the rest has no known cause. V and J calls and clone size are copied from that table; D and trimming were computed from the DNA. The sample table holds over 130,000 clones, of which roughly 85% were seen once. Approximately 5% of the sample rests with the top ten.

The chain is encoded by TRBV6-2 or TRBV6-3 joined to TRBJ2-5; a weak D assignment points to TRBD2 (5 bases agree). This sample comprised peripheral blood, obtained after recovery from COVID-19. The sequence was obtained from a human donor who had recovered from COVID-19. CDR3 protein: CASSYRESVIQETQYF. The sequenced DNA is TGTGCCAGCAGTTACAGGGAGTCGGTCATTCAAGAGACCCAGTACTTC.